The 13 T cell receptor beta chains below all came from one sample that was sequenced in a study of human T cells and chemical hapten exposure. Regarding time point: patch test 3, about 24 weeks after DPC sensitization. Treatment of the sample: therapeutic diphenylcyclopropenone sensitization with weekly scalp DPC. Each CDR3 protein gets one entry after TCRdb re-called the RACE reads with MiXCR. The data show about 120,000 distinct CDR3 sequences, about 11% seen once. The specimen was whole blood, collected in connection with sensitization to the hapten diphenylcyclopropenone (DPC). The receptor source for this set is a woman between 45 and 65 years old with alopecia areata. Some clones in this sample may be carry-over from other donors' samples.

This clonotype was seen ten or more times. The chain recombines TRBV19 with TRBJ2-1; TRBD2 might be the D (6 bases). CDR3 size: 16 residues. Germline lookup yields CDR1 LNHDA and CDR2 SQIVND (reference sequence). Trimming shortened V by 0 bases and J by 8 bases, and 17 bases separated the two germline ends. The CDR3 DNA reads TGTGCCAGTAGTATAGAAACCAGACTAGGAATGTATGAGCAGTTCTTC. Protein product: CASSIETRLGMYEQFF.

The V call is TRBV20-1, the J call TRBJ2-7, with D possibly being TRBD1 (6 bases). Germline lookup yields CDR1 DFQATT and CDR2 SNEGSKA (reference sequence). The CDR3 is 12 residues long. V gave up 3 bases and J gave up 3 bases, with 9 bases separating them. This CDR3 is CSASGDIYEQYF. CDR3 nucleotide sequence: TGCAGTGCTAGTGGGGACATCTACGAGCAGTACTTC.

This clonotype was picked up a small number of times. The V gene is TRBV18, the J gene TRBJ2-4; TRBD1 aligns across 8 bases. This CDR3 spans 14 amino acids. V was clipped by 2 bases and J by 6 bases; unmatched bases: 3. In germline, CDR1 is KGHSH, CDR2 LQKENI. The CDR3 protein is CASSPTGGGNIQYF. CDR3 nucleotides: TGTGCCAGCTCACCAACAGGGGGTGGAAACATTCAGTACTTC.

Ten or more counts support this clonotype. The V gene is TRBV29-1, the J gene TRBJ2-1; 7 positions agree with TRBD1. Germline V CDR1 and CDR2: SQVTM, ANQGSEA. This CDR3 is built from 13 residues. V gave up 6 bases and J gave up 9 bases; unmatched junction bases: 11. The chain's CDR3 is CSVPGQVRGEQFF. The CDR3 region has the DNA TGCAGCGTGCCAGGACAGGTCCGGGGTGAGCAGTTCTTC.

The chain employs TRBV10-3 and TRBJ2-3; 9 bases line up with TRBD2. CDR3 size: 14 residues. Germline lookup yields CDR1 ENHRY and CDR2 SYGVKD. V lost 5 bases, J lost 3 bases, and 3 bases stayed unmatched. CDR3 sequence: CAISSGGRTDTQYF. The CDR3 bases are TGTGCCATCAGTAGCGGGGGGAGAACAGATACGCAGTATTTT.

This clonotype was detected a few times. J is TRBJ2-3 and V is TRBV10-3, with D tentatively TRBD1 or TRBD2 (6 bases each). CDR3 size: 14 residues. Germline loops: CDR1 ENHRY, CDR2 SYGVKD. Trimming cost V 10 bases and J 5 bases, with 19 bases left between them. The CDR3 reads CATSGATAGDTQYF. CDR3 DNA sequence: TGTGCCACCTCGGGGGCCACAGCCGGAGATACGCAGTATTTT.

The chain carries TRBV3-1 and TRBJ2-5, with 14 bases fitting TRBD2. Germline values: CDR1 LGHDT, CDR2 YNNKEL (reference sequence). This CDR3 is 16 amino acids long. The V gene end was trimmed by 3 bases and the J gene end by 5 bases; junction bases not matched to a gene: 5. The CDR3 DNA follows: TGTGCCAGCAGCCACCCAGGACTAGCGGGGGGTGAGACCCAGTACTTC. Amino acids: CASSHPGLAGGETQYF.

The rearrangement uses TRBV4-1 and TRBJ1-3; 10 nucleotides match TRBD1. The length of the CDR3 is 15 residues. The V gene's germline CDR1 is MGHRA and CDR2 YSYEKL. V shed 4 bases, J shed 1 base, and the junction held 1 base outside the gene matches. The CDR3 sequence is CASSRQGASGNTIYF. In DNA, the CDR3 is TGCGCCAGCAGCCGACAGGGGGCTTCTGGAAACACCATATATTTT.

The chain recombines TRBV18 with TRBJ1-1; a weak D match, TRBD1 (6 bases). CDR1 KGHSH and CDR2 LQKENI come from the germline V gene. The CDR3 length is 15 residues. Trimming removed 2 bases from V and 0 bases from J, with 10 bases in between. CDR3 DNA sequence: TGTGCCAGCTCACCAACTACAGGGCTGAACACTGAAGCTTTCTTT. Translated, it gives CASSPTTGLNTEAFF.

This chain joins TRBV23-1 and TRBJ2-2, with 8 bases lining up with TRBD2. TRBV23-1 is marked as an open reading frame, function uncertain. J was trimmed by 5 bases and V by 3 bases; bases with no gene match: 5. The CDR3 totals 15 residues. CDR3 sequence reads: CASSQTGGRTGELFF. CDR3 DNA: TGCGCCAGCAGTCAGACGGGAGGGAGGACCGGGGAGCTGTTTTTT.

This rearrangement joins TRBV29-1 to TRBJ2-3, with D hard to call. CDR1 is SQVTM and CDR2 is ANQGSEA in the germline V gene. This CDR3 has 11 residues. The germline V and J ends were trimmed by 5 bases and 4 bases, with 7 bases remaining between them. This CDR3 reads CSVLWADTQYF. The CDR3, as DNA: TGCAGCGTTTTGTGGGCAGATACGCAGTATTTT.

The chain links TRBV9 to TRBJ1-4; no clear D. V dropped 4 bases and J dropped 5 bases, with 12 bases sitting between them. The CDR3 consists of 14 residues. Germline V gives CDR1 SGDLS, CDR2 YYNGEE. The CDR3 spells CASSPTVGNEKLFF. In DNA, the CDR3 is TGTGCCAGCAGCCCCACGGTAGGGAATGAAAAACTGTTTTTT.

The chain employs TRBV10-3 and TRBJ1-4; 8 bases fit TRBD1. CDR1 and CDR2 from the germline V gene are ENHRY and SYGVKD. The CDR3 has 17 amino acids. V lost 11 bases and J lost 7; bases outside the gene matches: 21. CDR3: CASKAETGAPSGEKLFF. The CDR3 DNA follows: TGTGCCTCCAAGGCGGAGACAGGGGCCCCCTCGGGTGAAAAACTGTTTTTT.